This T cell receptor beta chain derives from a study of blood T cell repertoires in COVID-19. Study-wide context: Researchers got acute and convalescent COVID-19 samples from the United States, Italy and Spain. T cells, B-cell-depleted T cells, or PBMCs provided the cDNA or gDNA that served as material.

V was clipped by 3 bases and J by 8 bases, with 11 bases between them. The CDR3 extends over 12 amino acids. Germline V lookup: CDR1 DFQATT, CDR2 SNEGSKA (reference sequence). As handled by the study authors: Quantification of nucleated cells was approximated via reference gene primer amplification. Assay: immunoSEQ multiplex PCR; the TCRdb copy retains only in-frame clones and omits some. The DNA was the basis for D and trimming; V, J and clone size are from that table. Found here are about 87,000 clones, around 82% of them singletons; the top ten hold approximately 2.8%. The chain uses TRBV20-1 and TRBJ2-1; no reliable D call. The TCR sequence derives from an elderly woman with COVID-19, enrolled during active disease. The sequenced material came from peripheral blood. CDR3 sequence: CSASLSNHEQFF. The CDR3 DNA follows: TGCAGTGCTAGTTTGAGTAACCATGAGCAGTTCTTC.